Shown below are 4 T cell receptor beta chains from a single sample sequenced in a study of cytomegalovirus exposure and HLA in healthy donors. Using immunoSEQ multiplex PCR, the repertoire was profiled, and TCRdb retains in-frame clones only, with some absent. Of 21,000 or so clones in the sample, 95% to 97% were seen once. Sequencing used PBMCs. The receptors were gathered from a man between 25 and 39 years old in good health and CMV-seropositive.

V and J are TRBV2 and TRBJ2-5; 7 bases fit TRBD2. Germline V gene lookup returns CDR1 SNHLY and CDR2 FYNNEI. The CDR3 length is 17 residues. V dropped 4 bases and J dropped 5; count of bases not matched to a gene: 16. In DNA form, the CDR3 reads TGTGCCAGCAGTGCCACCCCCCCCGAAGCGGGATGGGAGACCCAGTACTTC. As protein: CASSATPPEAGWETQYF.

This chain uses TRBV2 with TRBJ2-5, with a weak D call TRBD2 (5 bases). V gave up 3 bases and J gave up 1 base, with 12 bases separating them. CDR3 length: 15 residues. Germline values: CDR1 SNHLY, CDR2 FYNNEI. The CDR3: CASSEMTILQETQYF. The CDR3, as DNA: TGTGCCAGCAGTGAGATGACTATCCTCCAAGAGACCCAGTACTTC.

CDR3 bases: TGTGCCAGCAGCCCGGGACTAGCGGGAGTCGAGACCCAGTACTTC. Translated, it gives CASSPGLAGVETQYF. The V and J genes are TRBV6-5 and TRBJ2-5, with 14 bases matching TRBD2. V was clipped by 6 bases and J by 5 bases; unmatched bases: 5. The CDR3 has 15 amino acids. Looked up from germline, CDR1 is MNHEY and CDR2 is SVGAGI.

The chain couples TRBV4-2 to TRBJ2-2, with a weak D call TRBD1 (5 bases). Deletions cut 1 base from V and 8 bases from J, with 14 bases between. CDR1 and CDR2 from the germline V gene are LGHNA and YNFKEQ. CDR3 length equals 15 residues. In DNA form, the CDR3 reads TGTGCCAGCAGCCAAGGGTTCGCAGGGTCAGGGGAGCTGTTTTTT. Translation: CASSQGFAGSGELFF.